Presented here are 14 T cell receptor beta chains from one specimen sequenced in a study of shared clonotypes between healthy human individuals (dated by TCRdb to about 2020). For the CD8 naive samples, CD45RO-negative cells were positively selected for CCR7, yielding a CD45RA+CCR7+ population from which TemRA cells were excluded. Library construction relied on the immunoSEQ multiplex PCR assay. TCRdb re-hosts the immuneACCESS table, in-frame sequences only. Its copies lack some clones; in the studies checked, an unresolved V gene accounts for under half of them, and the cause for the rest is not known. This sample lists some 1,900,000 clones; about 95% were detected once. The top ten constitute less than 1.5% of the sample. Sequencing was carried out using naive CD8+ T cells sorted from blood. The cell subset or site label of this sample denotes: CD45RA+CCR7+. Receptor source: a man between 18 and 35 years old in good health.

With regard to this clone: This CDR3 is also generated by other DNA sequences in the sample. V gene TRBV6-1 combines with J gene TRBJ1-1, with 8 bases identical to TRBD1. This CDR3 is 13 amino acids long. The germline V gene has CDR1 MNHNS and CDR2 SASEGT. J gave up 1 base and V 5 bases, and 0 bases lay outside the gene matches. The CDR3 sequence: CASSTGGNTEAFF. The CDR3 DNA reads as TGTGCCAGCAGTACAGGGGGGAACACTGAAGCTTTCTTT.

This chain uses TRBV29-1 with TRBJ2-7; D might be TRBD2 (6 bases). Deletions cut 3 bases from V and 0 bases from J, with 15 bases between. Germline assignment: CDR1 SQVTM and CDR2 ANQGSEA. The CDR3 totals 15 residues. The CDR3 coding sequence is TGCAGCGTTGATGTGGGTAGCGGAGACTCCTACGAGCAGTACTTC. Translated: CSVDVGSGDSYEQYF.

This chain uses TRBV30 with TRBJ2-3; D unresolved. Germline V CDR1 and CDR2: GTSNPN, SVGIG (reference sequence). V was shortened by 4 bases and J by 6 bases, with 8 bases between the two germline ends. The CDR3 is 11 residues long. CDR3 sequence: CAWTDLDTQYF. The CDR3 DNA is TGTGCCTGGACTGATTTGGATACGCAGTATTTT.

CDR3 sequence reads: CASSLGSASTYEQYF. In nucleotides, the CDR3 is TGCGCCAGCAGCTTGGGTTCCGCCAGTACCTACGAGCAGTACTTC. The gene calls are TRBV5-1 and TRBJ2-7; no clear D. V lost 0 bases, J lost 2 bases, and 12 bases lay in between. Per the germline V gene, CDR1 is SGHRS and CDR2 is YFSETQ. The length of the CDR3 is 15 residues.

The chain employs TRBV4-1 and TRBJ2-3; 8 bases are a match to TRBD2. Trimming removed 0 bases from V and 0 bases from J; junction bases left unmatched: 8. Germline assignment: CDR1 MGHRA and CDR2 YSYEKL. The CDR3 contains 18 residues. This chain's CDR3 is CASSQDELAGISTDTQYF. The DNA of the CDR3 is TGCGCCAGCAGCCAAGATGAGTTAGCGGGGATTAGCACAGATACGCAGTATTTT.

The chain carries TRBV28 and TRBJ1-5; 7 nucleotides align to TRBD1. CDR1 MDHEN and CDR2 SYDVKM come from the germline V gene. The junction had 17 bases not matched to a gene; V was cut back by 6 bases and J by 6 bases. The CDR3 spans 17 residues. CDR3 residues: CASSPLLWDRLTQPQHF. DNA for the CDR3: TGTGCCAGCAGCCCACTATTATGGGACAGATTGACTCAGCCCCAGCATTTT. Based on the CDR3 plus reference TRBV28 and TRBJ1-5, the full variable domain is DVKVTQSSRYLVKRTGEKVFLECVQDMDHENMFWYRQDPGLGLRLIYFSYDVKMKEKGDIPEGYSVSREKKERFSLILESASTNQTSMYLCASSPLLWDRLTQPQHFGDGTRLSIL.

The V gene is TRBV5-1, the J gene TRBJ2-7, with 8 bases matching TRBD1. CDR1 and CDR2 (germline): SGHRS, YFSETQ. This CDR3 has 15 amino acids. With V trimmed by 5 bases and J by 4 bases, 11 bases remained unmatched. CDR3 in DNA: TGCGCCAGCAGTTCGACAGGGGAGGAAGGGTACGAGCAGTACTTC. Residues: CASSSTGEEGYEQYF.

The chain joins TRBV18 to TRBJ2-3; D assignment may be TRBD1 or TRBD2 (7 bases each). The CDR3 is 19 amino acids. The V end lost 3 bases, the J end lost 4 bases, and 26 bases lay between the germline ends. Germline V gene sequence: CDR1 KGHSH, CDR2 LQKENI. The CDR3: CASSPREAGTGDGPDTQYF. In DNA, the CDR3 is TGTGCCAGCTCACCCCGGGAGGCAGGAACAGGGGATGGCCCAGATACGCAGTATTTT.

The chain links TRBV29-1 to TRBJ2-7, with D possibly matching TRBD2 (5 bases). The germline V gene has CDR1 SQVTM and CDR2 ANQGSEA. V was clipped by 2 bases and J by 3 bases, with 14 bases between them. This CDR3 has 14 amino acids. This CDR3 is CSVESAEAYYEQYF. The CDR3 DNA reads TGCAGCGTTGAATCGGCGGAGGCTTACTACGAGCAGTACTTC.

The gene calls are TRBV27 and TRBJ2-1; 7 bases align to TRBD2. Germline V gene data show CDR1 as MNHEY and CDR2 as SMNVEV (reference sequence). The CDR3 is 15 residues long. J gave up 4 bases and V 3 bases, and 6 bases lay outside the gene matches. In DNA, the CDR3 is TGTGCCAGCAGTTTCGTAGCGGGTGATTACAATGAGCAGTTCTTC. Amino acid sequence: CASSFVAGDYNEQFF.

The chain combines TRBV19 with TRBJ1-2; the match to TRBD1 covers 7 bases. Germline assignment: CDR1 LNHDA and CDR2 SQIVND (reference sequence). CDR3 size: 12 residues. The junction had 5 bases not matched to a gene; V was cut back by 9 bases and J by 4 bases. This chain's CDR3 is CASQTGLYGYTF. The CDR3 nucleotides read TGTGCCAGCCAGACAGGGCTCTATGGCTACACCTTC. Variable domain in full (rest from reference TRBV19 and TRBJ1-2): DGGITQSPKYLFRKEGQNVTLSCEQNLNHDAMYWYRQDPGQGLRLIYYSQIVNDFQKGDIAEGYSVSREKKESFPLTVTSAQKNPTAFYLCASQTGLYGYTFGSGTRLTVV.

The J gene is TRBJ2-1, the V gene TRBV7-9; D assignment may be TRBD1 or TRBD2 (5 bases each). Germline V gene lookup returns CDR1 SEHNR and CDR2 FQNEAQ (reference sequence). The V end lost 1 base, the J end lost 8 bases, and 15 bases lay between the germline ends. This CDR3 comprises 15 residues. As DNA, the CDR3 is TGTGCCAGCAGCTTAGGGGACCCAGTGGGGCATGAGCAGTTCTTC. Its protein is CASSLGDPVGHEQFF.

The J gene is TRBJ1-6, the V gene TRBV6-1; D is uncertain. CDR1 is MNHNS and CDR2 is SASEGT in the germline V gene. Trimming shortened V by 3 bases and J by 2 bases, and 14 bases separated the two germline ends. The CDR3 length is 17 residues. The CDR3 DNA is TGTGCCAGCAGTGAGACGGTCTCACCACCCTATAATTCACCCCTCCACTTT. This encodes CASSETVSPPYNSPLHF.

CDR3 region: CATSTGQGWTEAFF. Written as DNA, the CDR3 is TGTGCCACCAGCACGGGACAGGGGTGGACTGAAGCTTTCTTT. The chain recombines TRBV15 with TRBJ1-1, with 10 bases that match TRBD1. The CDR3 totals 14 residues. V lost 4 bases to trimming and J lost 5 bases; unmatched junction nucleotides: 4. Germline V lookup: CDR1 LNHNV, CDR2 YYDKDF (reference sequence).